The rows below give T cell receptor beta chains drawn from one sample of a study of blood T cell repertoires in COVID-19. Sequencing was performed with immunoSEQ multiplex PCR; in TCRdb, only in-frame clones are kept and a portion is missing. The sample lists about 250,000 clones; approximately 90% were seen once. The sample taken for sequencing was peripheral blood. Source of these receptors: a man aged 18-30 years with active or convalescent COVID-19. Both conserved end residues are part of each CDR3. The order of the fields is D gene, CDR3 length, V gene, clone size, J gene, CDR3 DNA, CDR3 protein. The D gene is left open where the match is weak. Clone size is stated in some rows and not others, as once, few, many or a class when expanded.

>NA|13|TRBV2|NA|TRBJ1-2
TGTGCCAGCGAGAGGGTAGCTAACTATGGCTACACCTTC
CASERVANYGYTF
>TRBD2|18|TRBV10-3|NA|TRBJ2-1
TGTGCCATCAATGACCCGCGGGGGGGTCAACTGGCCAACAATGAGCAGTTCTTC
CAINDPRGGQLANNEQFF
>TRBD1|16|TRBV19|NA|TRBJ1-2
TGTGCCAGTAGTAGGTACCGGGACAGTGGGACCTATGGCTACACCTTC
CASSRYRDSGTYGYTF
>TRBD1|14|TRBV10-3|NA|TRBJ2-1
TGTGCCGCCGAAGGGACAGGGGGCAAGAATGAGCAGTTCTTC
CAAEGTGGKNEQFF
>TRBD1|15|TRBV7-3|NA|TRBJ1-6
TGTGCCAGCAGCCAGGACAGGGGTAATAATTCACCCCTCCACTTT
CASSQDRGNNSPLHF
>NA|15|TRBV7-6|once|TRBJ1-4
TGTGCCAGCAGCTCGGAGGGCATCTTGGATGAAAAACTGTTTTTT
CASSSEGILDEKLFF
>NA|14|TRBV2|NA|TRBJ2-4
TGTGCCAGCGGAAACCTTAGCGGCAAAAACATTCAGTACTTC
CASGNLSGKNIQYF
>TRBD2|16|TRBV10-3|NA|TRBJ2-5
TGTGCCATCAGTGATAATCTAGCGGGGAAGGGTGAGACCCAGTACTTC
CAISDNLAGKGETQYF
>NA|15|TRBV5-1|NA|TRBJ1-6
TGCGCCAGCAGCTTGGACAGTTTGATTAATTCACCCCTCCACTTT
CASSLDSLINSPLHF
>TRBD2|17|TRBV28|NA|TRBJ2-2
TGTGCCAGCAGTTCCGGTGGATTAGCGGGTAACACCGGGGAGCTGTTTTTT
CASSSGGLAGNTGELFF
>NA|15|TRBV4-2|NA|TRBJ2-7
TGTGCCAGCAGCCAAGATAAGTGGGCAGGGCGCGAGCAGTACTTC
CASSQDKWAGREQYF
>NA|14|TRBV27|NA|TRBJ1-2
TGTGCCAGCAGTTGGGGGGACGGGCGGGGTGGCTACACCTTC
CASSWGDGRGGYTF
>TRBD2|14|TRBV11-2|NA|TRBJ2-5
TGTGCCAGCAGCCTACTAGCGGGAGAGGAGACCCAGTACTTC
CASSLLAGEETQYF
>NA|14|TRBV28|NA|TRBJ1-2
TGTGCCTGCTTTAAGGGAGTGGAAAACTATGGCTACACCTTC
CACFKGVENYGYTF
>TRBD2|16|TRBV5-8|NA|TRBJ2-7
TGTGCCAGCAGGACCCGGACTAGCGGGAGGACCTACGAGCAGTACTTC
CASRTRTSGRTYEQYF
>TRBD2|17|TRBV7-9|NA|TRBJ2-3
TGTGCCAGCAGCTTAGCCTTAGCGGGGCTGGGGGCAGATACGCAGTATTTT
CASSLALAGLGADTQYF
>TRBD1|12|TRBV4-3|NA|TRBJ1-2
TGCGCCAGCAGCCGGGACAGTTATGGCTACACCTTC
CASSRDSYGYTF
>NA|15|TRBV3-1/TRBV3-2|NA|TRBJ2-7
TGTGCCAGCAGCCAAGTCTCCCACGGGGCCTACGAGCAGTACTTC
CASSQVSHGAYEQYF
>NA|14|TRBV7-9|NA|TRBJ2-1
TGTGCCAGCAGCCCTGGGGGCTCCAACAATGAGCAGTTCTTC
CASSPGGSNNEQFF
>TRBD2|18|TRBV6-2/TRBV6-3|NA|TRBJ2-3
TGTGCCAGCAGTTACCTGACTAGCGGGGGGGCGCCCACAGATACGCAGTATTTT
CASSYLTSGGAPTDTQYF
>TRBD1|14|TRBV9|NA|TRBJ2-7
TGTGCCAGCAGCCCAGGGACAGGGACCTACGAGCAGTACTTC
CASSPGTGTYEQYF
>TRBD2|15|TRBV27|few|TRBJ2-3
TGTGCCAGCAGTTTGGTTGGGACTAGCGGGAGTGTGCAGTATTTT
CASSLVGTSGSVQYF
>NA|14|TRBV19|NA|TRBJ1-2
TGTGCCAGTAGTCTCCCGACAGTTGTCTATGGCTACACCTTC
CASSLPTVVYGYTF
>NA|14|TRBV7-9|NA|TRBJ1-4
TGTGCCAGCAGCTATGGGAGCGGGAGTGAAAAACTGTTTTTT
CASSYGSGSEKLFF
>NA|18|TRBV25-1|once|TRBJ2-1
TGTGCCAGCAGTTCCCCCCTTCCCCTCGCGGGGGCGATTAATGAGCAGTTCTTC
CASSSPLPLAGAINEQFF
>NA|15|TRBV6-5|NA|TRBJ1-2
TGTGCCAGCAGTTACTCAGAGGACACGTCATTTGGCTACACCTTC
CASSYSEDTSFGYTF
>TRBD1|14|TRBV5-1|once|TRBJ1-2
TGCGCCAGCAGCCCGGAAGGGACAGGGGCAAGAGGCACCTTC
CASSPEGTGARGTF
>TRBD1|13|TRBV19|NA|TRBJ1-1
TGTGCCAGTAGTATTAGGACAGGCACTGAAGCTTTCTTT
CASSIRTGTEAFF
>TRBD2|18|TRBV5-4|NA|TRBJ2-5
TGTGCCAGCAGTTCCGGGACTAGCGGGGGGGCCGGCCAAGAGACCCAGTACTTC
CASSSGTSGGAGQETQYF
>TRBD2|14|TRBV29-1|NA|TRBJ2-2
TGCAGCGTTACCCTAGCGGGGCTCACCGGGGAGCTGTTTTTT
CSVTLAGLTGELFF
>NA|13|TRBV6-1|once|TRBJ1-5
TGTGCCAGCAGTGAAACCGGGAAGGGGCCCCAGCATTTT
CASSETGKGPQHF
>NA|15|TRBV5-4|NA|TRBJ2-1
TGTGCCAGCAGCTTGGTAGCAGGGGCAAACAATGAGCAGTTCTTC
CASSLVAGANNEQFF
>TRBD2|14|TRBV6-2/TRBV6-3|NA|TRBJ2-1
TGTGCCAGCAGTTACCCGAACCAAGCGGGAGAGCAGTTCTTC
CASSYPNQAGEQFF
>TRBD1|15|TRBV27|NA|TRBJ2-1
TGTGCCAGCAGTTTACCCGGGACAGGGTACAATGAGCAGTTCTTC
CASSLPGTGYNEQFF
>NA|14|TRBV19|NA|TRBJ1-3
TGTGCCAGTAGTAGAAGACTTGGAGGAAACACCATATATTTT
CASSRRLGGNTIYF
>TRBD2|15|TRBV7-2|NA|TRBJ2-1
TGTGCCAGCAGCTTAGCGGCTAGCGGGAACAATGAGCAGTTCTTC
CASSLAASGNNEQFF
>TRBD1|15|TRBV7-8|NA|TRBJ2-7
TGTGCCAGCAGCTCAACGGACAGGAGCTCCTACGAGCAGTACTTC
CASSSTDRSSYEQYF
>NA|12|TRBV5-1|once|TRBJ2-5
TGCGCCAGCAGCTTCCCAGAAGAGACCCAGTACTTC
CASSFPEETQYF
>TRBD1|13|TRBV30|few|TRBJ1-2
TGTGCCTGGAGTACGGGACAGGGCTATGGCTACACCTTC
CAWSTGQGYGYTF
>TRBD2|15|TRBV28|NA|TRBJ2-7
TGTGCCAGCAGTTTGTCGGCTAGCGGGAGTAACGAGCAGTACTTC
CASSLSASGSNEQYF
>TRBD1|13|TRBV6-5|NA|TRBJ1-1
TGTGCCAGCAGTAAACCGGGACAGAAAGAAGCTTTCTTT
CASSKPGQKEAFF
>TRBD2|15|TRBV5-5|NA|TRBJ2-7
TGTGCCAGCAGCGTAATGACTAGCGTCTCCTACGAGCAGTACTTC
CASSVMTSVSYEQYF
>TRBD2|16|TRBV5-4|NA|TRBJ2-2
TGTGCCAGCAGCGCAACTAGCGGGAGAAACACCGGGGAGCTGTTTTTT
CASSATSGRNTGELFF
>TRBD1|15|TRBV2|NA|TRBJ1-5
TGTGCCAGCAGTGAAGGACAGGGAACAGGACAGCCCCAGCATTTT
CASSEGQGTGQPQHF
>NA|14|TRBV10-3|NA|TRBJ2-1
TGTGCCATCAGTGAGCAGGTTGGAGGCTCTGAGCAGTTCTTC
CAISEQVGGSEQFF